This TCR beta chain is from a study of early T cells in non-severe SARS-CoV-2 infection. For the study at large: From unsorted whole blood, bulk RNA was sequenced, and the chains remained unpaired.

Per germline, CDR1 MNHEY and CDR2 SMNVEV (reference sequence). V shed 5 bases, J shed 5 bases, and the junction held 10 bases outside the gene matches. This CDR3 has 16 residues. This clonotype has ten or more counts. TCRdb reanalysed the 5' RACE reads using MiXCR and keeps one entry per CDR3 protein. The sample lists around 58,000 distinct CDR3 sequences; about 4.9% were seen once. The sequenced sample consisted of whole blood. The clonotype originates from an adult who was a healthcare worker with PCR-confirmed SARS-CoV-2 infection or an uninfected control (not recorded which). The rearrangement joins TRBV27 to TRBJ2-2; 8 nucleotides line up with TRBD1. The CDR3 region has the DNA TGTGCCAGCAGTCTCGGACAGGGAGTGTGGACCGGGGAGCTGTTTTTT. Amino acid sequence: CASSLGQGVWTGELFF.